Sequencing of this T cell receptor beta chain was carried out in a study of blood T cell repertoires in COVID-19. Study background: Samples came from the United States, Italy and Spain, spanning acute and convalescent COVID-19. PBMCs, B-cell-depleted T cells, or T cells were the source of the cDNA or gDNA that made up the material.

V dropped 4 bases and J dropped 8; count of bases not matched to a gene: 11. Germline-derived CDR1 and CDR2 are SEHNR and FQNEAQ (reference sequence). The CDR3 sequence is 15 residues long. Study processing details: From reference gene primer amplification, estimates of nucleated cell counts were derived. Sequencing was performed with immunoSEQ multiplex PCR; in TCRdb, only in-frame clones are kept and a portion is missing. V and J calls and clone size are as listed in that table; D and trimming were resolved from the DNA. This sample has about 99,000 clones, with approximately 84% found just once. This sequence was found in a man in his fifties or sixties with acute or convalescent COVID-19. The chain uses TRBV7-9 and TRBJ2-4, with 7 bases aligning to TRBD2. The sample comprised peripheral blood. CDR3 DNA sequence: TGTGCCAGCAGCTCCGCCCGGGAGGTTCTGGACATTCAGTACTTC. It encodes CASSSAREVLDIQYF.